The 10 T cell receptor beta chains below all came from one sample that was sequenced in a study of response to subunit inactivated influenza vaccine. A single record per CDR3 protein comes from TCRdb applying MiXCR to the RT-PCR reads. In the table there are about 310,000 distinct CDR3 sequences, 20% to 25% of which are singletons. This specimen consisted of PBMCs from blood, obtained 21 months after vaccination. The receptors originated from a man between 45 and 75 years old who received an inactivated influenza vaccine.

CDR3 DNA: TGTGCCTGGAGTGTAACAGGGGCGAGCTATGGCTACACCTTC. Translated, it gives CAWSVTGASYGYTF. The chain employs TRBV30 and TRBJ1-2; 7 bases align to TRBD1. Unmatched junction bases numbered 5, after V lost 0 bases and J lost 4 bases. Germline CDR1 GTSNPN, CDR2 SVGIG (reference sequence). This CDR3 contains 14 residues. Full variable domain (outside the CDR3, taken from reference TRBV30 and TRBJ1-2): SQTIHQWPATLVQPVGSPLSLECTVEGTSNPNLYWYRQAAGRGLQLLFYSVGIGQISSEVPQNLSASRPQDRQFILSSKKLLLSDSGFYLCAWSVTGASYGYTFGSGTRLTVV.

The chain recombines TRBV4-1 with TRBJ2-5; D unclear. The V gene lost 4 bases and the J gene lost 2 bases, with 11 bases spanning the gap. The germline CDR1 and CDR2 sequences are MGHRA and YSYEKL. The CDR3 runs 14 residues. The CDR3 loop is CASSRVGPQETQYF. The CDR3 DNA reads TGCGCCAGCAGCCGGGTAGGACCGCAAGAGACCCAGTACTTC.

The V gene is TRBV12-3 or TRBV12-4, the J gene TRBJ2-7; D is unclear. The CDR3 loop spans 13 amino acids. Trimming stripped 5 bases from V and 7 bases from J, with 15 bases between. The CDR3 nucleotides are TGTGCCAGCAGTCTCGGGTACGTGGCGGAGCAGTACTTC. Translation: CASSLGYVAEQYF.

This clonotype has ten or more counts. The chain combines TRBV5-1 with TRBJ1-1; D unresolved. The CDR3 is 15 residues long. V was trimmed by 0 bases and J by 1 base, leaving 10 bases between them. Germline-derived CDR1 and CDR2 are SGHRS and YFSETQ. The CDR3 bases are TGCGCCAGCAGCTTGGAGACCCACCGGAACACTGAAGCTTTCTTT. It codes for CASSLETHRNTEAFF.

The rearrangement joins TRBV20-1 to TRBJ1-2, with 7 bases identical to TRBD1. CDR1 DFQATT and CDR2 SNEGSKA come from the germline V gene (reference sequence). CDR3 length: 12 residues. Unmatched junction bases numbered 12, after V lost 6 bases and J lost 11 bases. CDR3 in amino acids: CSANPRYRGYTF. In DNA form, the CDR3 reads TGCAGTGCAAACCCTCGTTACAGGGGATACACCTTC.

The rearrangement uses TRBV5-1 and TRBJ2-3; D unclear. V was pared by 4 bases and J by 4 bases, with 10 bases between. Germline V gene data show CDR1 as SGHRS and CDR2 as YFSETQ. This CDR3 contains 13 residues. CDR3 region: CASSPLGSDTQYF. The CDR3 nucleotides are TGCGCCAGCAGCCCCCTAGGGTCAGATACGCAGTATTTT.

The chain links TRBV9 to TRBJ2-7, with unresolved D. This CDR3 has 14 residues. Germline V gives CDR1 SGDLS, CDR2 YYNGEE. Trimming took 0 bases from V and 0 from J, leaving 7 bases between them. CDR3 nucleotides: TGTGCCAGCAGCGTAGGAGGCAACTCCTACGAGCAGTACTTC. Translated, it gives CASSVGGNSYEQYF.

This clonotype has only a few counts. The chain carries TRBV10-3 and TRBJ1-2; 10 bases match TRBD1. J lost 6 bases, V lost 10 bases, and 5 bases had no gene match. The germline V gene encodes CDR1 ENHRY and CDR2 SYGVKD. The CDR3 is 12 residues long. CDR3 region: CATGQGGDGYTF. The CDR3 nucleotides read TGTGCCACCGGACAGGGGGGGGATGGCTACACCTTC.

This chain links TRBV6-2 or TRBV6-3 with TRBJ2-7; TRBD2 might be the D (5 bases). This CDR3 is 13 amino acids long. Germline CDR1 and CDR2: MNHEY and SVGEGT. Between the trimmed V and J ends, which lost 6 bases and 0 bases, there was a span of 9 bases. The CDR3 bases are TGTGCCAGCAGAGCCGGGAACTCCTACGAGCAGTACTTC. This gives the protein CASRAGNSYEQYF.

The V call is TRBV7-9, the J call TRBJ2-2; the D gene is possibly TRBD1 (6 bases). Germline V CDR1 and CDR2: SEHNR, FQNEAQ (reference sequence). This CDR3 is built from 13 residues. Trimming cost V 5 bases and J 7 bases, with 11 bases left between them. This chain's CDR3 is CASSRQDIGELFF. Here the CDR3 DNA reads TGTGCCAGCAGCCGACAGGATATCGGGGAGCTGTTTTTT.